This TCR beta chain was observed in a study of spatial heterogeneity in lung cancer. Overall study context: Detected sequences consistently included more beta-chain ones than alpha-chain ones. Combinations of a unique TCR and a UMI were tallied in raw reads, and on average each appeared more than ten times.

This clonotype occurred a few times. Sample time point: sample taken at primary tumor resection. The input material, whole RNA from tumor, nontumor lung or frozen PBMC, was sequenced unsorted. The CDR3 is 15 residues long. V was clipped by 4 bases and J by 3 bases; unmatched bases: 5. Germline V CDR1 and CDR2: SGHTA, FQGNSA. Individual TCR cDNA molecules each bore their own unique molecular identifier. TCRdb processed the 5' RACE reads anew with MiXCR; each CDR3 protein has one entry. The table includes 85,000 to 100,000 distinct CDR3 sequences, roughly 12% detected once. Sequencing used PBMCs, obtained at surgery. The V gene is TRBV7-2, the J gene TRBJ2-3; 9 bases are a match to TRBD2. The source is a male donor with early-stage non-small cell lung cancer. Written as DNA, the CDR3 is TGTGCCAGCAGCTCGAGCGGGGGGAGTACAGATACGCAGTATTTT. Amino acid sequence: CASSSSGGSTDTQYF.